By its share, the clone carrying this T cell receptor (beta chain) is medium-sized. Multiplex touch-down PCR with TRB-A/B primers amplified rearranged V-D-J TRB sequences. Each CDR3 protein gets one entry after TCRdb re-called the multiplex PCR reads with MiXCR. The top ten clones hold about an eighth of a sample with just over 1,500 distinct CDR3 sequences, 20% to 25% of them seen once. Germline loops: CDR1 LNHNV, CDR2 YYDKDF (reference sequence). V was shortened by 6 bases and J by 5 bases, with 16 bases between the two germline ends. This CDR3 spans 14 amino acids. Amplification of TCR beta used genomic DNA extracted from peripheral blood. The data are from a study of T cell repertoires in aging, cancer and after chemotherapy.

The chain recombines TRBV15 with TRBJ1-1; D might be TRBD1 (5 bases). The sequence was obtained from a human donor with a solid tumor. The sample taken for sequencing was blood. The CDR3 nucleotides read TGTGCCACCAGTCGCCCAGGGTGGGAAACTGAAGCTTTCTTT. This codes for CATSRPGWETEAFF.